The clone carrying this T cell receptor (beta chain) occurred a few times. Its target is not known. Via MiXCR, TCRdb re-called the reads, giving one row per CDR3 protein. There are fewer than 550,000 distinct CDR3 sequences in the sample; roughly a third occur only once, and roughly 13% lies in the top ten. The sample is drawn from a study of T cell repertoires in cytomegalovirus infection. Study background: Through public TCR beta signatures, both CMV infection and matching HLA type were indicated. Findings and caveats of the study: Identification of carriers of CMV plus the relevant HLA was performed using cumulative public TCR beta family frequency.

Trimming pared 5 bases from V and 3 bases from J, leaving 8 bases between. The CDR3 is 12 residues long. CDR1 and CDR2 from the germline V gene are MDHEN and SYDVKM. This receptor was taken from a human donor in good health (CMV status not recorded). Some clones in this sample may be carry-over from other donors' samples. Sequencing was performed on PBMCs. The gene calls are TRBV28 and TRBJ2-7; D gene unclear. CDR3 amino acids: CASSLTVYEQYF. As DNA, the CDR3 is TGTGCCAGCAGTCTTACAGTCTACGAGCAGTACTTC.